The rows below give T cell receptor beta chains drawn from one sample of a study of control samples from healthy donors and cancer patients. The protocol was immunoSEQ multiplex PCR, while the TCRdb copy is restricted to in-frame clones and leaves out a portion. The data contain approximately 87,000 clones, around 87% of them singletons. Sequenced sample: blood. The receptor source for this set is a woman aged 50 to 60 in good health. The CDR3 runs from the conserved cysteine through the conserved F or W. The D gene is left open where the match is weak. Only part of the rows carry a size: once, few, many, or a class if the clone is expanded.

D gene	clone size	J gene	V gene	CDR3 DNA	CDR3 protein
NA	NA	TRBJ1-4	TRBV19	TGTGCCAGTAGTCCCTCACAGGTCACTAATGAAAAACTGTTTTTT	CASSPSQVTNEKLFF
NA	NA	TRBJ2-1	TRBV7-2	TGTGCCAGCAGCTCGAGACAGGACCACTACAATGAGCAGTTCTTC	CASSSRQDHYNEQFF
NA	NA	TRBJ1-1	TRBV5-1	TGCGCCAGCAGCCAAGGGGGATTGGACACTGAAGCTTTCTTT	CASSQGGLDTEAFF
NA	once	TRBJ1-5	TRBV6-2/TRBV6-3	TGTGCCAGCAGTGGAGGTGGTAGGGGTGTCGGACAGCCCCAGCATTTT	CASSGGGRGVGQPQHF
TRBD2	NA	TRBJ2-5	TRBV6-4	TGTGCCAGCAGTGAGGATAGCGGGAGTGGAGAGACCCAGTACTTC	CASSEDSGSGETQYF
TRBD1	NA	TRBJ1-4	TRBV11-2	TGTGCCAGCAGCAGGACAGGAAGAGATGGTGAAAAACTGTTTTTT	CASSRTGRDGEKLFF
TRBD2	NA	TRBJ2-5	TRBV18	TGTGCCAGCTCACTTGCCGGACTAGCCCAAGAGACCCAGTACTTC	CASSLAGLAQETQYF
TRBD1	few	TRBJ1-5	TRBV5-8	TGTGCCAGCAGCTTTCCGGGACAGCCCTATCAGCCCCAGCATTTT	CASSFPGQPYQPQHF
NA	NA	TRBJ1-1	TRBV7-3	TGTGCCAGCAGTACTACGTCCGGAAATGAAGCTTTCTTT	CASSTTSGNEAFF
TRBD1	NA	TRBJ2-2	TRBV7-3	TGTGCCAGCGGCAGAACAGGGGGCATCGGGGAGCTGTTTTTT	CASGRTGGIGELFF